Below, 15 T cell receptor beta chains from the same sample are listed, as sequenced in a study of shared clonotypes between healthy human individuals. The repertoire was sequenced with immunoSEQ multiplex PCR; TCRdb's copy has only in-frame clones and lacks some. The table includes some 2.4 million clones, more than 85% detected once. The sequenced material came from naive CD4+ T cells from PBMCs. Noted subset: CD45RA+ positively selected. These receptors were collected from a man between 18 and 29 years old in good health. Some clones in this sample may be carry-over from other donors' samples.

The chain is built from TRBV5-1 and TRBJ1-2, with 7 bases matching TRBD1. In germline, CDR1 is SGHRS, CDR2 YFSETQ. V was pared by 0 bases and J by 6 bases, with 8 bases of the junction left unmatched. This CDR3 is 15 amino acids long. CDR3: CASSLAGTDLNGYTF. In DNA form, the CDR3 reads TGCGCCAGCAGCTTGGCCGGGACAGATCTAAATGGCTACACCTTC. The variable domain in full, with the rest retrieved from reference TRBV5-1 and TRBJ1-2, is KAGVTQTPRYLIKTRGQQVTLSCSPISGHRSVSWYQQTPGQGLQFLFEYFSETQRNKGNFPGRFSGRQFSNSRSEMNVSTLELGDSALYLCASSLAGTDLNGYTFGSGTRLTVV.

The V and J genes are TRBV28 and TRBJ1-2, with 10 bases that match TRBD1. V gave up 2 bases and J gave up 4 bases; unmatched junction bases: 4. Per the germline V gene, CDR1 is MDHEN and CDR2 is SYDVKM. This CDR3 contains 15 residues. Here the CDR3 reads CASSLRDRGFYGYTF. CDR3 in DNA: TGTGCCAGCAGTTTAAGGGACAGGGGTTTCTATGGCTACACCTTC.

The J gene is TRBJ1-1, the V gene TRBV30; 8 nucleotides align to TRBD1. V lost 4 bases to trimming and J lost 4 bases; unmatched junction nucleotides: 5. CDR3 length: 13 residues. Germline V gene lookup returns CDR1 GTSNPN and CDR2 SVGIG (reference sequence). The CDR3 region is CAWTSDRATEAFF. CDR3 DNA: TGTGCCTGGACCTCGGACAGGGCCACTGAAGCTTTCTTT.

V is TRBV6-1 and J is TRBJ2-1; D is unclear. The germline V gene encodes CDR1 MNHNS and CDR2 SASEGT. Trimming removed 7 bases at V and 5 bases at J, with 18 bases between. The CDR3 contains 15 residues. CDR3 protein: CASIAGSLNNNEQFF. The CDR3 nucleotides read TGTGCCAGCATTGCTGGGTCGCTGAATAACAATGAGCAGTTCTTC.

As to this clone: Distinct nucleotide sequences in the sample also encode this CDR3. As DNA, the CDR3 is TGTGCCAGCAGTTTTCGGACAGGGGGCTATGGCTACACCTTC. This translates into CASSFRTGGYGYTF. The chain joins TRBV28 to TRBJ1-2; 10 nucleotides match TRBD1. The CDR3 is 14 residues long. With V trimmed by 3 bases and J by 4 bases, 2 bases remained unmatched. CDR1 MDHEN and CDR2 SYDVKM come from the germline V gene.

Details on this clone: This sample includes further DNA sequences coding for the same CDR3. V and J are TRBV6-5 and TRBJ2-3, with 8 bases that match TRBD1. CDR3 length: 15 amino acids. V shed 5 bases, J shed 6 bases, and the junction held 10 bases outside the gene matches. Germline V gene data show CDR1 as MNHEY and CDR2 as SVGAGI. CDR3 coding DNA: TGTGCCAGCAGTCGACCCGGGACAGGATCCGATACGCAGTATTTT. Translated, it gives CASSRPGTGSDTQYF.

The chain has TRBV18 and TRBJ1-4, with 7 bases aligning to TRBD1. The V segment lost 8 bases and the J segment 5 bases; nucleotides outside the gene matches: 5. Germline CDR1 reads KGHSH; CDR2 reads LQKENI. CDR3 length: 13 residues. CDR3 protein: CASLGQLNEKLFF. The CDR3 DNA is TGTGCCAGCCTGGGACAGTTAAATGAAAAACTGTTTTTT.

The rearrangement uses TRBV6-1 and TRBJ1-1; D is perhaps TRBD1 (6 bases). V lost 5 bases and J 3 bases, leaving 13 bases between the germline ends. This CDR3 is 14 amino acids long. Germline assignment: CDR1 MNHNS and CDR2 SASEGT. The chain's CDR3 is CASSWVAGDTEAFF. CDR3 sequence (DNA): TGTGCCAGCAGTTGGGTAGCAGGGGACACTGAAGCTTTCTTT.

The chain employs TRBV6-5 and TRBJ2-3; D call uncertain. V lost 4 bases, J lost 2 bases, and 7 bases lay in between. The CDR3 covers 13 residues. The germline V gene has CDR1 MNHEY and CDR2 SVGAGI. DNA for the CDR3: TGTGCCAGCAGTTCCGCTAACACAGATACGCAGTATTTT. Translating it yields CASSSANTDTQYF.

The chain employs TRBV4-3 and TRBJ2-7; perhaps D is TRBD1 or TRBD2 (5 bases each). This CDR3 contains 16 residues. Per germline, CDR1 LGHNA and CDR2 YSLEER. The germline V and J ends were trimmed by 0 bases and 3 bases, with 15 bases remaining between them. The CDR3: CASSQDQKRGFYEQYF. CDR3 nucleotides: TGCGCCAGCAGCCAAGATCAGAAGAGGGGCTTCTACGAGCAGTACTTC.

This chain connects TRBV4-2 to TRBJ2-5, with 10 positions matching TRBD2. The CDR3 loop spans 16 amino acids. Unmatched junction bases numbered 6, after V lost 2 bases and J lost 3 bases. CDR1 is LGHNA, CDR2 YNFKEQ, per germline. In DNA, the CDR3 is TGTGCCAGCAGCCAAACCGCCACTAGCGGGAAAGAGACCCAGTACTTC. The encoded protein is CASSQTATSGKETQYF.

This clone appeared a few times. The V and J genes are TRBV4-3 and TRBJ1-5, with a possible D match to TRBD1 (6 bases). V was clipped by 1 base and J by 4 bases, with 11 bases between them. The CDR3 consists of 15 residues. CDR1 and CDR2 from the germline V gene are LGHNA and YSLEER. In nucleotides, the CDR3 is TGCGCCAGCAGCCAAGTGGCCACAGGGAATCAGCCCCAGCATTTT. This gives the protein CASSQVATGNQPQHF.

The gene calls are TRBV6-5 and TRBJ1-5; perhaps TRBD1 as D (5 bases). The germline V and J ends were trimmed by 2 bases and 4 bases, with 9 bases remaining between them. This CDR3 is 14 amino acids long. CDR1 and CDR2 from the germline V gene are MNHEY and SVGAGI. CDR3 sequence: CASSYDSLNQPQHF. The DNA for the CDR3 is TGTGCCAGCAGTTACGACAGCCTAAATCAGCCCCAGCATTTT.

Only a few counts were recorded for this clone. The V call is TRBV7-2, the J call TRBJ1-1, with no clear D. This CDR3 comprises 12 residues. Germline loops: CDR1 SGHTA, CDR2 FQGNSA. Trimming took off 5 bases at V and 11 bases at J, with 15 bases between the two ends. The CDR3 here is CASSLGVGRAFF. CDR3 sequence (DNA): TGTGCCAGCAGCCTCGGGGTGGGTCGGGCTTTCTTT.

This clone has only one observation. The V gene is TRBV9, the J gene TRBJ2-1; no clear D gene. Germline CDR1 is SGDLS and CDR2 is YYNGEE. The V end lost 2 bases, the J end lost 3 bases, and 12 bases lay between the germline ends. The CDR3 has 15 amino acids. Here the CDR3 DNA reads TGTGCCAGCAGCGTGAGGCGGTCGGGCTACAATGAGCAGTTCTTC. Translating gives CASSVRRSGYNEQFF.